These 6 T cell receptor beta chains originate from one sample sequenced in a study of early T cells in non-severe SARS-CoV-2 infection. TCRdb itself ran the 5' RACE reads through MiXCR, one entry per CDR3 protein. Of about 37,000 distinct CDR3 sequences detected, approximately 7.9% appear once; the ten largest clones hold approximately 13%. The starting material was whole blood, obtained at baseline. These receptors all come from an adult who was a healthcare worker with PCR-confirmed SARS-CoV-2 infection or an uninfected control (not recorded which).

This clonotype was detected many times. Sequence at one end of the junction differs from germline and may be a read error. The chain is built from TRBV7-7 and TRBJ2-5; 8 bases agree with TRBD2. The germline V gene has CDR1 SSHAT and CDR2 FNYEAQ (reference sequence). There are 14 residues in the CDR3. The CDR3 loop is CASSPSGGGETQYF. Here the CDR3 DNA reads TGTGCTAGCAGCCCAAGCGGGGGCGGAGAGACCCAGTACTTC.

This clonotype turned up a few times. This chain links TRBV27 with TRBJ1-2; D not resolved. Germline V gene sequence: CDR1 MNHEY, CDR2 SMNVEV (reference sequence). Trimming stripped 3 bases from V and 8 bases from J, with 13 bases between. The CDR3 has 13 amino acids. CDR3 bases: TGTGCCAGCAGTTTGAGAGAATCATGGGGCTACACCTTC. Its translation is CASSLRESWGYTF.

This clonotype was observed a few times. The chain employs TRBV3-1 and TRBJ2-7; D is unresolved. V was cut by 1 base and J by 3 bases, with 7 bases left in between. Per germline, CDR1 LGHDT and CDR2 YNNKEL (reference sequence). The CDR3 is 13 residues long. CDR3 protein: CASSQGGYYEQYF. For the CDR3, the DNA is TGTGCCAGCAGCCAAGGCGGTTACTACGAGCAGTACTTC.

There are many counts of this clonotype. The J gene is TRBJ1-3, the V gene TRBV7-8; D perhaps matches TRBD1 (5 bases). V shed 5 bases and J shed 4 bases, with 24 bases lying between them. Germline V CDR1 and CDR2: SGHVS, FQNEAQ. The CDR3 runs 18 residues. CDR3 coding DNA: TGTGCCAGCAGCCTTCTCGGAACAGGCATACAACCGGGAAACACCATATATTTT. Translation gives CASSLLGTGIQPGNTIYF.

Many counts were recorded for this clonotype. The chain employs TRBV12-3 or TRBV12-4 and TRBJ2-7, with TRBD2 matching 11 bases. With 6 bases clipped from V and 4 bases from J, the junction kept 5 bases outside the gene matches. The CDR3 covers 14 residues. The CDR3 sequence is CASRGLAGGYEQYF. The CDR3 DNA reads as TGTGCCAGCAGGGGGCTAGCGGGGGGTTACGAGCAGTACTTC.

This clonotype has a count of ten or more. The chain links TRBV28 to TRBJ2-6; D call uncertain. CDR1 is MDHEN and CDR2 is SYDVKM in the germline V gene. This CDR3 is built from 15 residues. The V end was cut by 4 bases, the J end by 0 bases, with 7 bases between. The CDR3 reads CASSSLLSGANVLTF. The CDR3 DNA reads as TGTGCCAGCAGTTCATTACTCTCTGGGGCCAACGTCCTGACTTTC.